This T cell receptor (beta chain) was sequenced during a study of T cell repertoires in cytomegalovirus infection. Germline assignment: CDR1 SGHRS and CDR2 YFSETQ. CDR3 size: 15 residues. Trimming took 0 bases from V and 1 from J, leaving 9 bases between them. Regarding this clonotype: Its specificity is unknown.

Each CDR3 protein gets one entry after TCRdb re-called the reads with MiXCR. The sample has around 130,000 distinct CDR3 sequences, roughly a quarter seen once. The gene calls are TRBV5-1 and TRBJ2-3; no clear D gene. The sequenced sample consisted of PBMCs, sequenced either directly or after in vitro stimulation (not recorded which). The clonotype was recovered from a human donor in good health (CMV status not recorded). Some clones in this sample may be carry-over from other donors' samples. The CDR3 reads CASSLGSYRTDTQYF. The CDR3 DNA reads TGCGCCAGCAGCTTGGGTAGTTACCGCACAGATACGCAGTATTTT.